Listed here are 12 T cell receptor beta chains from one sample, sequenced in a study of T cell changes during pregnancy in multiple sclerosis. Assay used: immunoSEQ multiplex PCR; TCRdb lists only in-frame clones, some missing. The profile shows 70,000 to 95,000 clones, around 93% of them singletons. This sample comprised peripheral blood, obtained in the second trimester of pregnancy. The receptors here all came from a female donor with multiple sclerosis, enrolled in a pregnancy study.

The chain carries TRBV2 and TRBJ2-4; D is possibly TRBD2 (6 bases). Deletions cut 1 base from V and 9 bases from J, with 19 bases between. CDR3 length equals 16 residues. CDR1 is SNHLY, CDR2 FYNNEI, per germline. The chain's CDR3 is CASSEGLARVSGIQYF. CDR3 coding DNA: TGTGCCAGCAGTGAAGGGCTAGCGCGGGTATCAGGCATTCAGTACTTC.

The chain links TRBV4-1 to TRBJ2-3; 7 bases fit TRBD2. Germline lookup yields CDR1 MGHRA and CDR2 YSYEKL. The CDR3 extends over 17 amino acids. J gave up 5 bases and V 3 bases, and 14 bases lay outside the gene matches. The CDR3 DNA sequence: TGCGCCAGCAGCCAGGGGTTCGGGGCGGGGGTGGGAGATACGCAGTATTTT. Translating it yields CASSQGFGAGVGDTQYF.

The table lists this clone with a few counts. The chain employs TRBV7-9 and TRBJ2-7; D unresolved. The CDR3 length is 13 residues. Germline V gene lookup returns CDR1 SEHNR and CDR2 FQNEAQ (reference sequence). V was trimmed by 2 bases and J by 1 base, leaving 6 bases between them. In nucleotides, the CDR3 is TGTGCCAGCAGCTTACTTAATTCCTACGAGCAGTACTTC. Its protein is CASSLLNSYEQYF.

This clone was seen a few times. This chain connects TRBV30 to TRBJ1-1; D unresolved. The germline V gene encodes CDR1 GTSNPN and CDR2 SVGIG (reference sequence). V lost 2 bases to trimming and J lost 1 base, with 5 bases between them. CDR3 length equals 12 residues. The CDR3 is CAWSPRNTEAFF. CDR3 bases: TGTGCCTGGAGTCCCAGGAACACTGAAGCTTTCTTT.

This clone was seen just once. The J gene is TRBJ2-6, the V gene TRBV30; 12 bases are shared with TRBD1. The CDR3 totals 17 residues. The V segment lost 3 bases and the J segment 4 bases; nucleotides outside the gene matches: 7. The germline gives CDR1 GTSNPN, CDR2 SVGIG (reference sequence). For the CDR3, the DNA is TGTGCCTGGAGGAGGGGACAGGGGGCCAAGGGGGCCAACGTCCTGACTTTC. Translating gives CAWRRGQGAKGANVLTF.

The chain couples TRBV11-2 to TRBJ2-1, with 8 positions matching TRBD2. V was clipped by 4 bases and J by 0 bases; unmatched bases: 5. The V gene's germline CDR1 is SGHAT and CDR2 FQNNGV. The length of the CDR3 is 16 residues. CDR3 loop: CASSSLLAASYNEQFF. The CDR3 nucleotides are TGTGCCAGCAGCTCACTACTAGCGGCCTCCTACAATGAGCAGTTCTTC.

This clone has more than one count but fewer than ten. The gene calls are TRBV4-2 and TRBJ2-5; maybe TRBD2 (7 bases). The V and J ends lost 3 bases and 5 bases respectively, with 22 bases between them. Germline CDR1 is LGHNA and CDR2 is YNFKEQ. The length of the CDR3 is 17 residues. The CDR3 coding sequence is TGTGCCAGCAGCCACTCGGCGGGGGCCCTGGGCCGGGAGACCCAGTACTTC. Amino acids: CASSHSAGALGRETQYF.

The chain uses TRBV5-6 and TRBJ2-5; 9 bases fit TRBD2. Germline CDR1 and CDR2: SGHDT and YYEEEE. J gave up 5 bases and V 4 bases, and 15 bases lay outside the gene matches. The CDR3 length is 17 residues. The CDR3 sequence: CASSHIRAGGAWETQYF. CDR3 in DNA: TGTGCCAGCAGCCATATCAGAGCGGGGGGAGCTTGGGAGACCCAGTACTTC.

The chain has TRBV13 and TRBJ2-5; TRBD2 matches at 15 bases. Trimming at V came to 4 bases and at J to 2 bases, leaving 2 bases not matched to a gene. Germline assignment: CDR1 PRHDT and CDR2 FYEKMQ (reference sequence). The CDR3 is 16 amino acids. DNA of the CDR3: TGTGCCAGCAGCTCCGGGACTAGCGGGGGGCAAGAGACCCAGTACTTC. This gives the protein CASSSGTSGGQETQYF.

The chain combines TRBV5-1 with TRBJ1-1, with TRBD1 identical over 10 bases. J was trimmed by 2 bases and V by 4 bases; bases with no gene match: 8. Germline CDR1 SGHRS, CDR2 YFSETQ. The CDR3 length is 16 residues. The CDR3 spells CASSPDRGQLNTEAFF. In DNA, the CDR3 is TGCGCCAGCAGCCCCGACAGGGGGCAGCTAAACACTGAAGCTTTCTTT. Supplemented by reference TRBV5-1 and TRBJ1-1, the full variable domain reads KAGVTQTPRYLIKTRGQQVTLSCSPISGHRSVSWYQQTPGQGLQFLFEYFSETQRNKGNFPGRFSGRQFSNSRSEMNVSTLELGDSALYLCASSPDRGQLNTEAFFGQGTRLTVV.

The V call is TRBV6-1, the J call TRBJ2-7; 11 nucleotides align to TRBD1. The V gene end was trimmed by 7 bases and the J gene end by 1 base; junction bases not matched to a gene: 6. From germline, CDR1 is MNHNS and CDR2 SASEGT. The CDR3 is 15 amino acids. CDR3 in amino acids: CASKMGQGVSYEQYF. DNA for the CDR3: TGTGCCAGCAAAATGGGACAGGGGGTGTCCTACGAGCAGTACTTC.

V is TRBV9 and J is TRBJ2-3; 13 bases agree with TRBD2. Germline lookup yields CDR1 SGDLS and CDR2 YYNGEE. V dropped 2 bases and J dropped 5; count of bases not matched to a gene: 5. The CDR3 has 16 residues. CDR3 DNA sequence: TGTGCCAGCAGCGTCGGGACTAGCGGGATGGGAGATACGCAGTATTTT. Translation gives CASSVGTSGMGDTQYF. Full variable domain (outside the CDR3, taken from reference TRBV9 and TRBJ2-3): DSGVTQTPKHLITATGQRVTLRCSPRSGDLSVYWYQQSLDQGLQFLIQYYNGEERAKGNILERFSAQQFPDLHSELNLSSLELGDSALYFCASSVGTSGMGDTQYFGPGTRLTVL.